This entry features one T cell receptor (beta chain) sequence. Its antigen is not known. The sample is drawn from a study of T cell repertoires in cytomegalovirus infection. Study-wide results and caveats: Carriers of CMV and the relevant HLA type were discriminated by public TCR beta frequency.

V was cut by 6 bases and J by 8 bases, with 13 bases left in between. The CDR3 sequence is 12 residues long. Per germline, CDR1 SGHAT and CDR2 FQDESV (reference sequence). One entry per CDR3 protein, called by TCRdb with MiXCR from the reads. This sample has some 350,000 distinct CDR3 sequences; around 29% occur once, and the top ten carry 20%. V usage is TRBV11-1 and J usage is TRBJ1-2, with unresolved D. The clonotype originates from a human donor in good health (CMV status not recorded). Some clones in this sample may be carry-over from other donors' samples. Sample: cultured PBMCs, taken from culture after CMV antigen stimulation. The CDR3 is CASSTGRRGYTF. The CDR3, as DNA: TGTGCCAGCAGTACCGGACGGAGGGGCTACACCTTC. The variable domain in full, with the rest retrieved from reference TRBV11-1 and TRBJ1-2, is EAEVAQSPRYKITEKSQAVAFWCDPISGHATLYWYRQILGQGPELLVQFQDESVVDDSQLPKDRFSAERLKGVDSTLKIQPAELGDSAMYLCASSTGRRGYTFGSGTRLTVV.